The 13 T cell receptor beta chains listed next were all sequenced from one sample in a study of shared clonotypes between healthy human individuals. Profiled with immunoSEQ multiplex PCR; TCRdb holds only in-frame clones, not every one. The sample has under 600,000 clones, about 96% seen once. The material sequenced was naive CD4+ T cells sorted from blood. Documented subset: CD45RA+ positively selected. These receptors came from a woman aged 25 to 39 in good health.

The V and J genes are TRBV15 and TRBJ1-1; 9 bases fit TRBD1. The CDR3 length is 14 residues. Germline V gene sequence: CDR1 LNHNV, CDR2 YYDKDF (reference sequence). J was trimmed by 7 bases and V by 3 bases; bases with no gene match: 6. The CDR3 loop reads CATSRNRGHGEAFF. CDR3 coding DNA: TGTGCCACCAGCAGGAACAGGGGGCATGGTGAAGCTTTCTTT.

V gene TRBV5-4 combines with J gene TRBJ2-5; D not resolved. With 2 bases removed from V and 0 bases from J, the gap between germline ends came to 8 bases. The CDR3 has 14 residues. Looked up from germline, CDR1 is SGHNT and CDR2 is YYREEE (reference sequence). This CDR3 is CASSLGRNQETQYF. DNA of the CDR3: TGTGCCAGCAGCTTAGGCAGGAACCAAGAGACCCAGTACTTC.

The chain uses TRBV27 and TRBJ1-1, with D perhaps matching TRBD1 (5 bases). The CDR3 extends over 14 amino acids. CDR1 MNHEY and CDR2 SMNVEV come from the germline V gene (reference sequence). V was trimmed by 8 bases and J by 4 bases, leaving 17 bases between them. The CDR3 loop is CASHPRAVSTEAFF. The CDR3 DNA is TGTGCCAGCCACCCCAGGGCAGTAAGCACTGAAGCTTTCTTT.

V is TRBV6-1 and J is TRBJ1-1, with D possibly being TRBD1 (5 bases). Trimming removed 1 base from V and 11 bases from J, with 14 bases in between. Germline CDR1 reads MNHNS; CDR2 reads SASEGT. The CDR3 has 13 amino acids. The CDR3 DNA is TGTGCCAGCAGTGAAGGTTATTGGGGGAATGCTTTCTTT. It codes for CASSEGYWGNAFF.

This clone occurred a few times. V and J are TRBV28 and TRBJ1-5; D perhaps matches TRBD1 (6 bases). CDR1 and CDR2 from the germline V gene are MDHEN and SYDVKM. The CDR3 is 13 residues long. V dropped 2 bases and J dropped 7 bases, with 9 bases sitting between them. CDR3 protein: CASSLTGNQPQHF. The CDR3 DNA is TGTGCCAGCAGTTTAACAGGGAACCAGCCCCAGCATTTT.

The chain links TRBV13 to TRBJ2-7; TRBD1 agrees at 9 bases. V was clipped by 9 bases and J by 5 bases; unmatched bases: 8. The CDR3 has 13 amino acids. The V gene's germline CDR1 is PRHDT and CDR2 FYEKMQ (reference sequence). This CDR3 reads CASSQGAVDEQYF. CDR3 nucleotides: TGTGCCAGTTCACAGGGGGCAGTCGACGAGCAGTACTTC.

The V and J genes are TRBV2 and TRBJ1-1; the match to TRBD1 covers 7 bases. CDR3 length equals 13 residues. The V segment lost 4 bases and the J segment 5 bases; nucleotides outside the gene matches: 4. Germline V CDR1 and CDR2: SNHLY, FYNNEI. The CDR3 nucleotides read TGTGCCAGCAGTGTACAGGGGATAACTGAAGCTTTCTTT. Amino acids: CASSVQGITEAFF.

The rearrangement joins TRBV6-6 to TRBJ1-5; TRBD1 aligns across 7 bases. CDR1 MNHNY and CDR2 SVGAGI come from the germline V gene (reference sequence). J gave up 5 bases and V 2 bases, and 9 bases lay outside the gene matches. The CDR3 consists of 16 residues. CDR3 nucleotides: TGTGCCAGCAGTTACATGGGACAGAACTCCGATCAGCCCCAGCATTTT. Translation gives CASSYMGQNSDQPQHF.

The rearrangement joins TRBV19 to TRBJ2-2; D is unresolved. V was shortened by 1 base and J by 0 bases, with 9 bases between the two germline ends. The CDR3 is 16 amino acids. Germline V gene data show CDR1 as LNHDA and CDR2 as SQIVND (reference sequence). Here the CDR3 reads CASSIGVSANTGELFF. CDR3 bases: TGTGCCAGTAGTATAGGGGTCTCGGCGAACACCGGGGAGCTGTTTTTT.

This clone was recorded only once. V and J are TRBV6-5 and TRBJ2-7, with TRBD1 identical over 9 bases. The CDR3 length is 15 residues. Germline assignment: CDR1 MNHEY and CDR2 SVGAGI. With V trimmed by 6 bases and J by 2 bases, 8 bases remained unmatched. As DNA, the CDR3 is TGTGCCAGCAGCCAGGACAGGGGCCAAACCTACGAGCAGTACTTC. The encoded protein is CASSQDRGQTYEQYF.

The J gene is TRBJ1-3, the V gene TRBV21-1; the table gives TRBD1 as D, unverified against the DNA. TRBV21-1 is flagged as a pseudogene. The CDR3 runs 19 residues. CDR3 sequence: CASSMSRDRVRRTGNTIYF. The CDR3 region has the DNA TGTGCCAGCAGCATGTCGCGGGACAGGGTTAGGCGTACTGGAAACACCATATATTTT.

The rearrangement uses TRBV10-3 and TRBJ2-7, with 8 bases fitting TRBD1. CDR1 and CDR2 (germline): ENHRY, SYGVKD. There are 18 residues in the CDR3. J lost 2 bases, V lost 3 bases, and 15 bases had no gene match. The CDR3 here is CAISETGGSALRTYEQYF. The CDR3 DNA reads as TGTGCCATCAGTGAAACAGGGGGGTCCGCTTTGAGAACCTACGAGCAGTACTTC.

The chain has TRBV14 and TRBJ2-6; no definite D call. Germline CDR1 reads SGHDN; CDR2 reads FVKESK. V lost 4 bases to trimming and J lost 1 base, with 14 bases between them. The CDR3 covers 17 residues. CDR3 DNA: TGTGCCAGCAGCCGCCCCAATTTCCCTTCTGGGGCCAACGTCCTGACTTTC. This encodes CASSRPNFPSGANVLTF.